Included here is one T cell receptor (beta chain) sequence, with context. The antigen is undetermined. Germline is not matched at one junction end, which may reflect a read error. This entry belongs to a study of human T cells and chemical hapten exposure. Background on the study: Per-sample variation in TCR yield stemmed mainly from small pooled library volume differences.

Time point reported: patch test 1, 2 weeks after DPC sensitization. Treatment reported: therapeutic diphenylcyclopropenone sensitization with weekly scalp DPC. Germline-derived CDR1 and CDR2 are MNHEY and SMNVEV (reference sequence). The CDR3 spans 16 residues. Overall study results and limits: Expanded TCRs grouped into significantly more large CDR3 similarity clusters than controls produced.

Each CDR3 protein is one row after TCRdb ran MiXCR on the RACE reads. The sample carries 85,000 or so distinct CDR3 sequences, approximately 11% recorded once. This clonotype was obtained from a woman in her 50s with alopecia areata. Some clones in this sample may be carry-over from other donors' samples. Sequenced material: whole blood, taken in connection with sensitization to the hapten diphenylcyclopropenone (DPC). V usage is TRBV27 and J usage is TRBJ2-1, with 7 positions matching TRBD1. This chain's CDR3 is CASNPSWDRLNPRPIF. In DNA, the CDR3 is TGTGCCAGCAATCCTTCCTGGGACAGACTTAATCCTCGTCCTATCTTC.